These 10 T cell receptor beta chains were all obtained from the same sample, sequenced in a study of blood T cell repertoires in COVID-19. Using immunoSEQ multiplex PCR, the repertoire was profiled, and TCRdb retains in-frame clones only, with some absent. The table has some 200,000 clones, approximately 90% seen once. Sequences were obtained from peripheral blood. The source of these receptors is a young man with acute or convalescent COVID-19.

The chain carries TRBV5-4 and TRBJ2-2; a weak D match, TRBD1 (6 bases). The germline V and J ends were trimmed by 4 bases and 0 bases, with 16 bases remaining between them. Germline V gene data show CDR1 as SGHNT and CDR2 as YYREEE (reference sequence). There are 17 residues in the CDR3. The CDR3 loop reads CASSGLTTGANTGELFF. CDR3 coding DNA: TGTGCCAGCAGCGGCCTGACGACAGGCGCGAACACCGGGGAGCTGTTTTTT. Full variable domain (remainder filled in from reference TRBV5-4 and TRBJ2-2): ETGVTQSPTHLIKTRGQQVTLRCSSQSGHNTVSWYQQALGQGPQFIFQYYREEENGRGNFPPRFSGLQFPNYSSELNVNALELDDSALYLCASSGLTTGANTGELFFGEGSRLTVL.

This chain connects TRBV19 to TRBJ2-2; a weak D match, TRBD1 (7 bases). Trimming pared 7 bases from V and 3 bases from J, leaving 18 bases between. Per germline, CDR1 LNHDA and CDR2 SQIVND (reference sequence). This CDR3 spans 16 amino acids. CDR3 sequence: CASMGLTGRYTGELFF. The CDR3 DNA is TGTGCCAGTATGGGGCTGACAGGGAGGTACACCGGGGAGCTGTTTTTT.

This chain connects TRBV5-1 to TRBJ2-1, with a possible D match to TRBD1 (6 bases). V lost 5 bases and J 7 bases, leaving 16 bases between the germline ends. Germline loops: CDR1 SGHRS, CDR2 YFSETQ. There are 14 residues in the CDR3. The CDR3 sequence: CASSPTHRVNEQFF. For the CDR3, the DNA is TGCGCCAGCAGTCCCACCCACAGGGTTAATGAGCAGTTCTTC.

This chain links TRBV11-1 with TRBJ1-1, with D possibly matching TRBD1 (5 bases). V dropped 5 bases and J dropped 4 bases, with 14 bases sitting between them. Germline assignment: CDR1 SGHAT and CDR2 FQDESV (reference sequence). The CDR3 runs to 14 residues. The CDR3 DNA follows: TGTGCCAGCAGCGCCTACGGGGGTAGCACTGAAGCTTTCTTT. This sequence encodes CASSAYGGSTEAFF.

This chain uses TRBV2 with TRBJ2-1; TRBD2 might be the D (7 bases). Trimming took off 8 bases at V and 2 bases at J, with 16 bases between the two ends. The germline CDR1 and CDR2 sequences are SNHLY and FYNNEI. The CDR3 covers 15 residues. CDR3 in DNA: TGTGCCAGCCTCTTGCTAGGGGGGGCCTACAATGAGCAGTTCTTC. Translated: CASLLLGGAYNEQFF.

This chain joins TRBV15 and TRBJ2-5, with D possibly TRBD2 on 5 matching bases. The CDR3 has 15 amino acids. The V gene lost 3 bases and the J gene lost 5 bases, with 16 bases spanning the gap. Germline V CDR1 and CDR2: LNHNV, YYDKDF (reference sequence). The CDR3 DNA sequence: TGTGCCACCAGCAGGCCCTTGGCGGGTAGCGAGACCCAGTACTTC. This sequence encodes CATSRPLAGSETQYF.

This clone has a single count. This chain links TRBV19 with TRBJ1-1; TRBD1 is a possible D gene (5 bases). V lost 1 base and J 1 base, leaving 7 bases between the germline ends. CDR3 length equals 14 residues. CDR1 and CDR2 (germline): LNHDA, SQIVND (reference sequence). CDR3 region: CASSIGGANTEAFF. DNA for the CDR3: TGTGCCAGTAGTATAGGGGGCGCGAACACTGAAGCTTTCTTT.

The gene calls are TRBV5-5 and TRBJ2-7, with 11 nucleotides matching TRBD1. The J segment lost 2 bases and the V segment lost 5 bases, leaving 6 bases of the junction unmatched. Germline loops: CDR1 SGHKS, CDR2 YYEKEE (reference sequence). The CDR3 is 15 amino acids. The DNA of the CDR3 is TGTGCCAGCAGTGGACGGGGACAGGGGGCCTACGAGCAGTACTTC. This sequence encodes CASSGRGQGAYEQYF.

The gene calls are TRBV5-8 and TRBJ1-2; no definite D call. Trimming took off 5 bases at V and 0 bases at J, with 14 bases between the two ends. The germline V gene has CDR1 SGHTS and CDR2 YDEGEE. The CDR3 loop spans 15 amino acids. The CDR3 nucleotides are TGTGCCAGCAGGCTTGAAGGAGTGACTAACTATGGCTACACCTTC. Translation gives CASRLEGVTNYGYTF.

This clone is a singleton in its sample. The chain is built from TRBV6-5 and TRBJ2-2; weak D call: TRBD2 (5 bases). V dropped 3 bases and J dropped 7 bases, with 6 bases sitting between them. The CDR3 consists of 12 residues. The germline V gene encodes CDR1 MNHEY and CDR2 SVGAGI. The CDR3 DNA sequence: TGTGCCAGCAGTTATGGAGGCGGGGAGCTGTTTTTT. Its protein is CASSYGGGELFF.